This TCR beta chain appears in the sequencing data of a study of CXCR3 chemokines and chemotherapy response in bladder cancer (dated by TCRdb to the early 2020s). Background for the entire study: The study set out to examine whether the activity of the CXCR3 chemokine system within tumors predicted response to chemotherapy in human bladder cancer.

The CDR3 goes from the cysteine to the phenylalanine over 13 residues. The DNA shown is the 39-base CDR3, in frame from base 1. Trimming at the junction amounts to 2 bases on V and 3 bases on J, and the germline ends lie 11 bases apart. CDR1 and CDR2, per the germline V gene (reference sequence), are DFQATT and SNEGSKA. About this clonotype itself: The antigen it binds to is not known. No per-base quality is available; no much larger clone lies one base away.

Library preparation used PCR. These reads were obtained on an Illumina HiSeq 2500. TCRdb trimmed public reads at Q25 via fastp, called clones via MiXCR and kept in-frame beta chains. Duplicate CDR3 protein sequences are folded into a single record with the most common DNA and genes. The sample has fewer than 5,500 distinct CDR3 sequences on record, around 15% of them singletons. Under 14% of the sample belongs to the ten largest clones. This TCR was recovered from a human donor with bladder cancer that responded to neoadjuvant chemotherapy. The chain employs TRBV20-1 and TRBJ2-7; the D segment could be TRBD2, given 6 matching bases. This sample was taken from a patient whose treatment included neoadjuvant chemotherapy. The nucleotide sequence is TGCAGTGCTAGAACGGGACTTCTCTACGAGCAGTACTTC. It translates to CSARTGLLYEQYF.